This T cell receptor (beta chain) came from a study of molecular identifiers for immune sequencing clone quantification. General study results and limits: Same-barcode identical TCR molecules could make highly expanded clones look smaller than they are.

As previously described, bulk TCR libraries were made using listed TCR primers. One entry per CDR3 protein results from TCRdb running MiXCR on the PCR reads. The sample consists of around 86,000 distinct CDR3 sequences, about 20% of them appearing once. Sorting captured naive CD8 T cells as CD8+CD4-CCR7+CD45RA+. This clonotype was recorded many times. Its cognate antigen is unknown. The V end lost 3 bases, the J end lost 7 bases, and 7 bases lay between the germline ends. From germline, CDR1 is SNHLY and CDR2 FYNNEI. The CDR3 consists of 12 residues. The V call is TRBV2, the J call TRBJ1-5; D gene unclear. This sequence originates from a human donor in good health. Some libraries in this study had Jurkat cell RNA spiked in. The sample comprised naive CD8+ T cells from blood, with Jurkat cell RNA spiked in. The subset here: FACS-sorted CD8+CD4-CCR7+CD45RA+ naive T cells. DNA of the CDR3: TGTGCCAGCAGTGACGGAGTCCAGCCCCAGCATTTT. Protein sequence: CASSDGVQPQHF. Combining the CDR3 with reference TRBV2 and TRBJ1-5 gives the whole variable domain EPEVTQTPSHQVTQMGQEVILRCVPISNHLYFYWYRQILGQKVEFLVSFYNNEISEKSEIFDDQFSVERPDGSNFTLKIRSTKLEDSAMYFCASSDGVQPQHFGDGTRLSIL.